This record covers a single TCR beta chain. Its antigen is still unknown. The data originate from a study of OX40 agonist ivuxolimab in advanced cancers. About the research overall: Patients received ivuxolimab, an agonistic anti-OX40 (CD134) antibody. Three patients had partial responses: one hepatocellular carcinoma, two cutaneous melanoma.

Assay: immunoSEQ multiplex PCR; the TCRdb copy retains only in-frame clones and omits some. Among about 45,000 clones listed, roughly 88% were seen once. Samples of blood were obtained at baseline, on cycle 4 day 1, and on cycle 7 day 1. Study-level points and caveats: CD8+ T cells averaged more expanded clones than CD4+.

The material was CD4+ or CD8+ T cells sorted from blood, obtained in a trial of the OX40 agonist ivuxolimab. This TCR derives from an adult with an advanced solid tumor such as melanoma, head and neck, liver or kidney cancer.

The chain's CDR3 is CASTKPAENTEAFF. For the CDR3, the DNA is TGTGCCAGCACCAAACCCGCAGAGAACACTGAAGCTTTCTTT. The chain links TRBV6-1 to TRBJ1-1; no clear D gene. The CDR3 has 14 residues. Germline CDR1 MNHNS, CDR2 SASEGT. V was trimmed by 7 bases and J by 1 base, leaving 13 bases between them.